This T cell receptor beta chain was found in a study of OX40 agonist ivuxolimab in advanced cancers. Study summary: From about 23 to 85 years was the age range, with a mean of approximately 58 years, and approximately 80% were male. Three patients had partial responses: one hepatocellular carcinoma, two cutaneous melanoma.

Only in-frame clones appear in the TCRdb table, and some are missing; sequencing was by immunoSEQ multiplex PCR. The data hold about 71,000 clones, with around 83% observed a single time. Study-wide results and caveats: At 0.1 to 3.0 mg/kg and by week 6, CD4+ and CD8+ T cells in the blood had expanded clonally.

This clone was found once. What it binds is unknown. CDR1 and CDR2 (germline): SGHNT, YYREEE (reference sequence). The CDR3 is 16 amino acids. J lost 0 bases, V lost 5 bases, and 7 bases had no gene match. The receptor was isolated from an adult with an advanced solid tumor such as melanoma, head and neck, liver or kidney cancer. Sequenced material: CD4+ or CD8+ T cells sorted from blood, taken in a trial of the OX40 agonist ivuxolimab. The chain joins TRBV5-4 to TRBJ2-2; 7 positions match TRBD2. The CDR3 loop reads CASRSTLAANTGELFF. The CDR3 DNA is TGTGCCAGCAGGTCCACCCTAGCGGCGAACACCGGGGAGCTGTTTTTT.